These 2 T cell receptor beta chains were sequenced from one sample in a study of cytomegalovirus exposure and HLA in healthy donors. Data came from immunoSEQ multiplex PCR; TCRdb stores just in-frame clones and leaves some out. The data show 170,000 or so clones, with around 81% seen just once and about 3% held by the top ten. The sample comprised PBMCs. The origin of the receptors is a woman aged 18 to 35 in good health and CMV-seropositive.

CDR3: CASSLAGRRTGELFF. The CDR3 coding sequence is TGTGCCAGCAGCTTGGCGGGGAGGAGGACCGGGGAGCTGTTTTTT. The chain couples TRBV5-4 to TRBJ2-2; TRBD2 might be the D (6 bases). Trimming shortened V by 0 bases and J by 5 bases, and 11 bases separated the two germline ends. CDR3 length: 15 amino acids. The germline CDR1 and CDR2 sequences are SGHNT and YYREEE (reference sequence).

The chain uses TRBV9 and TRBJ2-3; D gene ambiguous. Looked up from germline, CDR1 is SGDLS and CDR2 is YYNGEE. This CDR3 is built from 14 residues. With 2 bases removed from V and 6 bases from J, the gap between germline ends came to 13 bases. The CDR3 DNA reads TGTGCCAGCAGCGTCGCCCCTCAGGCGGATACGCAGTATTTT. Encoded protein: CASSVAPQADTQYF.